This TCR beta chain derives from a study of PD-L1 blockade in urothelial cancer. Study-level information: Blood was evaluated 3 weeks (second dose) and 6 weeks after therapy began.

The CDR3 extends over 15 amino acids. The V segment lost 5 bases and the J segment 2 bases; nucleotides outside the gene matches: 4. Germline V gene lookup returns CDR1 SGHAT and CDR2 FQNNGV. Sequencing used immunoSEQ multiplex PCR; TCRdb keeps in-frame clones, though not all of them. The table records some 29,000 clones, around 84% of them present only once. This clone has only one observation. V gene TRBV11-2 combines with J gene TRBJ2-5; TRBD1 matches 11 bases. The sequenced sample was PBMCs, obtained around atezolizumab (anti-PD-L1) treatment. The source of this sequence is a man in his fifties or sixties with urothelial cancer. CDR3 coding DNA: TGTGCCAGCAGCCCCGGGACAGGGGGACAAGAGACCCAGTACTTC. This translates into CASSPGTGGQETQYF.